Below, 23 T cell receptor beta chains from the same sample are listed, as sequenced in a study of T cells expressing NK-cell markers. From its re-call of the 5' RACE reads, TCRdb lists each CDR3 protein once, without DNA. Its table records 200,000 to 300,000 distinct CDR3 sequences. The sequencing sample was made of blood T cells: a sorted CD56 or NKG2C T cell subset, CD4+ or CD8+ T cells, or bulk PBMC T cells (not recorded which). These receptors originate from a woman aged 18 to 75 in good health.

The chain is built from TRBV18 and TRBJ1-2; TCRdb calls TRBD1, which cannot be checked without DNA. CDR3 size: 14 residues. The germline V gene encodes CDR1 KGHSH and CDR2 LQKENI. This chain's CDR3 is CASAEEQGSYGYTF.

The rearrangement links TRBV6-5 to TRBJ2-3; TCRdb selects TRBD1, and the lack of DNA leaves this call unchecked. Germline V lookup: CDR1 MNHEY, CDR2 SVGAGI. The CDR3 has 14 residues. CDR3 residues: CASSYWGAEDTQYF.

The chain combines TRBV28 with TRBJ2-7; no DNA is available, so the TRBD1 call from TCRdb remains unchecked. The germline V gene encodes CDR1 MDHEN and CDR2 SYDVKM. The CDR3 covers 15 residues. CDR3 loop: CASSPGVIRSYEQYF.

The chain has TRBV5-1 and TRBJ2-2; TCRdb's D call, TRBD1, is unchecked because there is no DNA. Germline V lookup: CDR1 SGHRS, CDR2 YFSETQ. This CDR3 region has 14 residues. CDR3 residues: CAGNRGDGTGELFF.

V is TRBV7-2 and J is TRBJ2-1. Germline values: CDR1 SGHTA, CDR2 FQGNSA. The CDR3 runs 14 residues. The CDR3 reads CASSFDRAYNEQFF. The whole variable domain, filled in from reference TRBV7-2 and TRBJ2-1, reads GAGVSQSPSNKVTEKGKDVELRCDPISGHTALYWYRQSLGQGLEFLIYFQGNSAPDKSGLPSDRFSAERTGGSVSTLTIQRTQQEDSAVYLCASSFDRAYNEQFFGPGTRLTVL.

The V and J genes are TRBV5-1 and TRBJ2-3; the TRBD2 assignment by TCRdb is unverifiable without DNA. The germline V gene encodes CDR1 SGHRS and CDR2 YFSETQ. The CDR3 length is 17 residues. CDR3 loop: CASSPLKGLAGVDTQYF.

CDR3 sequence reads: CSARVKGSAQEGPGANVLTF. The genes are TRBV20-1 and TRBJ2-6; TCRdb selects TRBD2, and the lack of DNA leaves this call unchecked. Germline loops: CDR1 DFQATT, CDR2 SNEGSKA (reference sequence). The CDR3 consists of 20 residues.

V gene TRBV7-2 combines with J gene TRBJ2-2; checking the TCRdb D call of TRBD1 is not possible without DNA. Germline CDR1 SGHTA, CDR2 FQGNSA. The CDR3 has 16 amino acids. The chain's CDR3 is CASSLRGGANTGELFF.

J is TRBJ2-5 and V is TRBV11-2; absent DNA, TCRdb's TRBD2 call cannot be checked. The CDR3 covers 18 residues. The germline V gene encodes CDR1 SGHAT and CDR2 FQNNGV. The CDR3 reads CASSQPQLAGGSQETQYF.

The gene calls are TRBV28 and TRBJ1-1. This CDR3 has 13 amino acids. Germline loops: CDR1 MDHEN, CDR2 SYDVKM. The CDR3 sequence is CASSYGLNTEAFF.

The chain combines TRBV11-1 with TRBJ2-1; no DNA is available, so the TRBD1 call from TCRdb remains unchecked. The CDR3 is 15 amino acids. CDR1 is SGHAT, CDR2 FQDESV, per germline (reference sequence). The CDR3 sequence: CASSLWQGTYNEQFF.

The rearrangement uses TRBV10-3 and TRBJ2-7; the TCRdb D gene call, TRBD2, has no DNA to confirm it. CDR1 is ENHRY and CDR2 is SYGVKD in the germline V gene. The CDR3 loop spans 15 amino acids. The CDR3 here is CAISEPSGDSYEQYF.

CDR3 sequence: CASRPQGTPYNEQFF. This chain links TRBV12-3 or TRBV12-4 with TRBJ2-1; TCRdb lists TRBD1, though no DNA is available to test this call. The CDR3 length is 15 residues.

The gene calls are TRBV7-8 and TRBJ2-3; TCRdb outputs TRBD2, but without DNA this stays unchecked. The CDR3 has 14 residues. Per germline, CDR1 SGHVS and CDR2 FQNEAQ. CDR3 loop: CASSAATSTDTQYF.

The chain uses TRBV6-2 or TRBV6-3 and TRBJ1-6. In germline, CDR1 is MNHEY, CDR2 SVGEGT. The CDR3 covers 13 residues. CDR3 residues: CASSYPTVSPLHF.

This chain uses TRBV7-9 with TRBJ1-1; without DNA, the TCRdb call of TRBD1 cannot be checked. Looked up from germline, CDR1 is SEHNR and CDR2 is FQNEAQ (reference sequence). CDR3 length equals 15 residues. CDR3 residues: CASSLVSGQGGEAFF.

J is TRBJ1-1 and V is TRBV20-1. CDR1 and CDR2 (germline): DFQATT, SNEGSKA (reference sequence). The CDR3 has 11 residues. CDR3 sequence: CSAWANTEAFF.

V is TRBV20-1 and J is TRBJ2-7; TCRdb indicates TRBD2, and absent DNA this call remains unverified. Germline V gene lookup returns CDR1 DFQATT and CDR2 SNEGSKA (reference sequence). The CDR3 is made up of 14 amino acids. CDR3: CSARDPQRDHAQYF.

The V and J genes are TRBV5-1 and TRBJ2-2; TCRdb's D call of TRBD1 is untestable without DNA. The CDR3 spans 14 residues. Germline loops: CDR1 SGHRS, CDR2 YFSETQ. The CDR3 is CASSLTGDTGELFF.

The chain carries TRBV7-2 and TRBJ2-2; TCRdb names TRBD1, which stays unverified in the absence of DNA. The CDR3 has 15 amino acids. CDR1 is SGHTA and CDR2 is FQGNSA in the germline V gene. CDR3 loop: CASTDRVPDTGELFF.

V is TRBV29-1 and J is TRBJ2-3; TCRdb selects TRBD2, and the lack of DNA leaves this call unchecked. The CDR3 runs to 15 residues. From germline, CDR1 is SQVTM and CDR2 ANQGSEA. The CDR3 here is CSVTHTSASTDTQYF.

The chain combines TRBV29-1 with TRBJ2-7; as DNA is missing, the TRBD2 call by TCRdb cannot be tested. The germline gives CDR1 SQVTM, CDR2 ANQGSEA. The CDR3 loop spans 13 amino acids. CDR3 in amino acids: CSVQTNAIYEQYF.

The chain employs TRBV9 and TRBJ2-4; no DNA is available, so the TRBD1 call from TCRdb remains unchecked. This CDR3 spans 14 amino acids. CDR1 is SGDLS, CDR2 YYNGEE, per germline. This CDR3 is CASSVDPGGNIQYF. Based on the CDR3 plus reference TRBV9 and TRBJ2-4, the full variable domain is DSGVTQTPKHLITATGQRVTLRCSPRSGDLSVYWYQQSLDQGLQFLIQYYNGEERAKGNILERFSAQQFPDLHSELNLSSLELGDSALYFCASSVDPGGNIQYFGAGTRLSVL.